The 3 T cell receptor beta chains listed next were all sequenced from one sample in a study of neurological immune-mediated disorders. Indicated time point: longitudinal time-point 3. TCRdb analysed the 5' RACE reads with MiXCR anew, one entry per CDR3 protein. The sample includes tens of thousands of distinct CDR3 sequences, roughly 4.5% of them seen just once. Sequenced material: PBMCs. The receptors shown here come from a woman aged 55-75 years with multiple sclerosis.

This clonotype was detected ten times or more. For the CDR3, the DNA is TGTGCCAGCAGCCAGGGGCCGGGACAGTCTGAAGCTTTCTTT. Translating gives CASSQGPGQSEAFF. The V and J genes are TRBV3-1 and TRBJ1-1, with TRBD1 matching 7 bases. V lost 3 bases and J lost 6; bases outside the gene matches: 7. Germline CDR1 and CDR2: LGHDT and YNNKEL (reference sequence). CDR3 length: 14 amino acids.

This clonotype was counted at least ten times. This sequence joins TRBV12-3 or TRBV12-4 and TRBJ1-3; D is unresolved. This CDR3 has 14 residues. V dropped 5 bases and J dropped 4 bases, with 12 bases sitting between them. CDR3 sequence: CASSRTEAGNTIYF. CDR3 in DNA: TGTGCCAGCAGTCGGACTGAAGCCGGAAACACCATATATTTT.

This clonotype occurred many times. For the CDR3, the DNA is TGTGCCAGCAGCGTAGTCAATCAGCCCCAGCATTTT. Amino acid sequence: CASSVVNQPQHF. This sequence joins TRBV9 and TRBJ1-5; D call uncertain. Germline assignment: CDR1 SGDLS and CDR2 YYNGEE. The germline V and J ends were trimmed by 0 bases and 3 bases, with 1 base remaining between them. CDR3 length: 12 amino acids.